This T cell receptor beta chain originates from a study of CD8 T cells in ankylosing spondylitis. The authors made TCR beta libraries by quantitative 5'-RACE with molecular barcodes. TCRdb used MiXCR to reprocess the 5' RACE reads, holding one entry per CDR3 protein. This table has over 150,000 distinct CDR3 sequences, 13% appearing once. Study observations and caveats: Reported data indicate significant enrichment of disease-linked clones within matched ankylosing spondylitis synovial fluid.

CDR1 and CDR2 from the germline V gene are DFQATT and SNEGSKA (reference sequence). The CDR3 loop spans 16 amino acids. V lost 3 bases, J lost 9 bases, and 16 bases stayed unmatched. A note on this clonotype: Its antigen remains unidentified.

The clonotype was recovered from a male donor with ankylosing spondylitis or in good health (not recorded which). J is TRBJ2-1 and V is TRBV20-1; TRBD2 agrees at 8 bases. The source material was blood, either unsorted or a sorted T cell fraction (not recorded which). Written as DNA, the CDR3 is TGCAGTGCTAGGCTCAGCGGGGGTGCCGCTGGGTTTGAGCAGTTCTTC. Its translation: CSARLSGGAAGFEQFF.